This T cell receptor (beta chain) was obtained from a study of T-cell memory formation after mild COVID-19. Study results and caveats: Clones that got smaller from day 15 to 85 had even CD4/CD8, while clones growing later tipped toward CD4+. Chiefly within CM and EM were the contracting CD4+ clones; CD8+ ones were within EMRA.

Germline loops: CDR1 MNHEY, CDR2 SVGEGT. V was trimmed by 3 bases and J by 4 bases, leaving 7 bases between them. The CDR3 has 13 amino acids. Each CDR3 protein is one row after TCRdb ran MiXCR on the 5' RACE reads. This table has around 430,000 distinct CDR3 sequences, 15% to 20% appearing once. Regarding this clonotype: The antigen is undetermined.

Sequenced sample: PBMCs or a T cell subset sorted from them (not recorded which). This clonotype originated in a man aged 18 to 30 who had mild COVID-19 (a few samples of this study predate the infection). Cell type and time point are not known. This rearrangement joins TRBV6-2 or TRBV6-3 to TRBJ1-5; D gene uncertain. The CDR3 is CASSYLRNQPQHF. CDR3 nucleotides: TGTGCCAGCAGTTATTTGAGGAATCAGCCCCAGCATTTT.